These 14 T cell receptor beta chains came from one sample sequenced in a study of T cell repertoires in cytomegalovirus infection. TCRdb itself ran the reads through MiXCR, one entry per CDR3 protein. This table has approximately 490,000 distinct CDR3 sequences, about 10% appearing once. The sample was PBMCs. Receptors originate from a human donor in good health (CMV status not recorded). Some clones in this sample may be carry-over from other donors' samples.

This clonotype was observed a handful of times. The rearrangement joins TRBV19 to TRBJ1-2; D is unresolved. Trimming took off 2 bases at V and 2 bases at J, with 12 bases between the two ends. Germline values: CDR1 LNHDA, CDR2 SQIVND (reference sequence). The CDR3 extends over 15 amino acids. This CDR3 is CASSISLLPNYGYTF. The CDR3 nucleotides read TGTGCCAGTAGTATAAGTCTGTTACCGAACTATGGCTACACCTTC.

The chain links TRBV28 to TRBJ2-7; 14 bases agree with TRBD2. The germline V gene has CDR1 MDHEN and CDR2 SYDVKM. The CDR3 has 15 residues. The J segment lost 5 bases and the V segment lost 6 bases, leaving 6 bases of the junction unmatched. CDR3 in DNA: TGTGCCAGCAGCTATGGGACTAGCGGGAGAAACGAGCAGTACTTC. Its protein is CASSYGTSGRNEQYF.

This clonotype was found a few times. This chain links TRBV27 with TRBJ1-1; TRBD1 aligns across 7 bases. Germline values: CDR1 MNHEY, CDR2 SMNVEV (reference sequence). With V trimmed by 8 bases and J by 6 bases, 6 bases remained unmatched. The CDR3 has 12 residues. CDR3 coding DNA: TGTGCCAGCGGTCGGACAGGACCTGAAGCTTTCTTT. Its translation is CASGRTGPEAFF.

The table lists this clonotype with a few counts. The gene calls are TRBV27 and TRBJ2-5, with D perhaps TRBD2 (6 bases). The CDR3 is made up of 13 amino acids. The germline V and J ends were trimmed by 6 bases and 4 bases, with 12 bases remaining between them. CDR1 is MNHEY and CDR2 is SMNVEV in the germline V gene (reference sequence). CDR3 sequence: CASSRRGLETQYF. DNA for the CDR3: TGTGCCAGCAGCCGGAGGGGATTAGAGACCCAGTACTTC.

This chain links TRBV5-1 with TRBJ2-1, with TRBD2 matching over 8 bases. This CDR3 has 14 amino acids. Germline values: CDR1 SGHRS, CDR2 YFSETQ. V dropped 1 base and J dropped 7; count of bases not matched to a gene: 4. CDR3 protein: CASSLPGGENEQFF. DNA for the CDR3: TGCGCCAGCAGCTTGCCGGGAGGGGAGAATGAGCAGTTCTTC.

This chain connects TRBV29-1 to TRBJ2-1; D is undetermined. V was shortened by 1 base and J by 1 base, with 8 bases between the two germline ends. CDR3 size: 14 residues. Germline V gene lookup returns CDR1 SQVTM and CDR2 ANQGSEA. CDR3 in amino acids: CSVEGLASYNEQFF. CDR3 nucleotides: TGCAGCGTTGAAGGATTAGCTTCCTACAATGAGCAGTTCTTC.

This clonotype was recorded many times. The rearrangement links TRBV28 to TRBJ1-2; D perhaps matches TRBD1 (6 bases). Germline V CDR1 and CDR2: MDHEN, SYDVKM. This CDR3 is 14 amino acids long. Between the trimmed V and J ends, which lost 4 bases and 8 bases, there was a span of 17 bases. CDR3: CASSWGGHDSGYTF. Here the CDR3 DNA reads TGTGCCAGCAGTTGGGGGGGCCACGACTCGGGCTACACCTTC.

This clonotype was observed many times. The chain links TRBV5-1 to TRBJ2-7; D gene ambiguous. The CDR3 runs to 13 residues. The V and J ends lost 0 bases and 3 bases respectively, with 7 bases between them. Per germline, CDR1 SGHRS and CDR2 YFSETQ. CDR3 loop: CASSLGDFYEQYF. The CDR3 DNA is TGCGCCAGCAGCTTGGGAGATTTCTACGAGCAGTACTTC.

V is TRBV7-8 and J is TRBJ2-1; D uncertain. CDR1 is SGHVS, CDR2 FQNEAQ, per germline. The CDR3 sequence is 12 residues long. Trimming removed 0 bases at V and 15 bases at J, with 12 bases between. The CDR3 DNA sequence: TGTGCCAGCAGCTTAGCGTCGGGTTGGTGGTTCTTC. Translating gives CASSLASGWWFF.

Regarding this clonotype: A read error may be the cause here, since a much bigger clone is one base away. This rearrangement joins TRBV6-6 to TRBJ2-3, with TRBD2 identical over 7 bases. Germline lookup yields CDR1 MNHNY and CDR2 SVGAGI (reference sequence). The CDR3 is 15 amino acids. The CDR3 sequence: CARSYSSGVRDTQYF. In nucleotides, the CDR3 is TGTGCCCGCAGTTACTCCAGCGGGGTCCGCGATACGCAGTATTTT.

This chain links TRBV5-1 with TRBJ2-3; unclear D gene. The CDR3 covers 14 residues. Trimming shortened V by 4 bases and J by 2 bases, and 11 bases separated the two germline ends. Germline CDR1 reads SGHRS; CDR2 reads YFSETQ. In DNA form, the CDR3 reads TGCGCCAGCAGCACTGGGCCCTCCACAGATACGCAGTATTTT. This sequence encodes CASSTGPSTDTQYF.

For this clonotype: A much larger clone differs from this one at a single base, so this may be a read error. The chain recombines TRBV6-6 with TRBJ1-1, with unresolved D. Germline values: CDR1 MNHNY, CDR2 SVGAGI (reference sequence). This CDR3 spans 13 amino acids. As DNA, the CDR3 is TGTGCCAACAGTTACCGCCTGGGCACTGAAGCTTTCTTT. It specifies CANSYRLGTEAFF.

The chain has TRBV20-1 and TRBJ2-1; possibly TRBD1 for D (6 bases). V lost 4 bases and J 4 bases, leaving 14 bases between the germline ends. Germline-derived CDR1 and CDR2 are DFQATT and SNEGSKA (reference sequence). The CDR3 totals 14 residues. CDR3 nucleotides: TGCAGTGCTACACAGGGATCCAATTACAATGAGCAGTTCTTC. Protein product: CSATQGSNYNEQFF.

The sample holds many counts of this clonotype. The J gene is TRBJ2-5, the V gene TRBV28; TRBD2 agrees at 13 bases. The CDR3 loop spans 17 amino acids. Germline V gives CDR1 MDHEN, CDR2 SYDVKM. Trimming removed 3 bases from V and 4 bases from J; junction bases left unmatched: 8. The DNA of the CDR3 is TGTGCCAGCAGTTTCCCCGAACTAGCGGGAGGGGGAGAGACCCAGTACTTC. Translating it yields CASSFPELAGGGETQYF. Variable domain in full (rest from reference TRBV28 and TRBJ2-5): DVKVTQSSRYLVKRTGEKVFLECVQDMDHENMFWYRQDPGLGLRLIYFSYDVKMKEKGDIPEGYSVSREKKERFSLILESASTNQTSMYLCASSFPELAGGGETQYFGPGTRLLVL.